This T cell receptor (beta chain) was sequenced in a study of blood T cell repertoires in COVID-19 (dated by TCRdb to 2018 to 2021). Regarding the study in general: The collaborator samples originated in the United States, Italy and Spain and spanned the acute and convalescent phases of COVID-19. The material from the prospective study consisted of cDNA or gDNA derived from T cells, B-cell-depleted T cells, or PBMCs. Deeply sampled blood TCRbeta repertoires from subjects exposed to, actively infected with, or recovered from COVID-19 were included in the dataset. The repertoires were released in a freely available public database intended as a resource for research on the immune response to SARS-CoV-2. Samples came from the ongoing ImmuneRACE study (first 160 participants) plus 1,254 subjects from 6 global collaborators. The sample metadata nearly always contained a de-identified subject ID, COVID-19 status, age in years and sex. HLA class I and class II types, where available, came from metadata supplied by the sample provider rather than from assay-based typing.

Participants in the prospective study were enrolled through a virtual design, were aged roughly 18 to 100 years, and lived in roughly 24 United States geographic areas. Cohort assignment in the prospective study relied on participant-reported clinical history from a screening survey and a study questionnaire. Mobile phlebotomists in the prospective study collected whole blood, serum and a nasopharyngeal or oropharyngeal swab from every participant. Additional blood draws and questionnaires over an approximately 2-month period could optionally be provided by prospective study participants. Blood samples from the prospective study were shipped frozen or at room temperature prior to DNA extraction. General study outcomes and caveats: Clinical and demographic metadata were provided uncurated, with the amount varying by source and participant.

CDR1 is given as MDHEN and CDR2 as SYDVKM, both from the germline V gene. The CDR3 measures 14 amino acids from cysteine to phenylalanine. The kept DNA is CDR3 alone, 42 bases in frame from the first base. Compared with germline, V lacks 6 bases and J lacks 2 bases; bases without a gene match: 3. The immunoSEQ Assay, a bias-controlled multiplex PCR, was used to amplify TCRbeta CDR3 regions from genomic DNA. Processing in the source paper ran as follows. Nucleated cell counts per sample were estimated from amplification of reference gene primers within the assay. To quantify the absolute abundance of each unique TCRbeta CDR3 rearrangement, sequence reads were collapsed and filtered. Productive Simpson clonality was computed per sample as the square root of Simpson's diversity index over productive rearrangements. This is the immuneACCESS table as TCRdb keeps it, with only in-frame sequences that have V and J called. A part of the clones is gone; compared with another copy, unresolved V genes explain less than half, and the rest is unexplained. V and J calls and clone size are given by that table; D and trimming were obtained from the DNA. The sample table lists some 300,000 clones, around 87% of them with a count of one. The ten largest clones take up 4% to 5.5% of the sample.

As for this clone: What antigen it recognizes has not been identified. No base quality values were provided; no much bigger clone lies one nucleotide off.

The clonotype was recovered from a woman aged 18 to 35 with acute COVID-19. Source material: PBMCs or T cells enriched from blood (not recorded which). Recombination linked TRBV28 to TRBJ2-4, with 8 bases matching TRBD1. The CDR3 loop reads CASRDRDSKNIQYF. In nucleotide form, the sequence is TGTGCCAGCAGGGACAGGGACTCCAAAAACATTCAGTACTTC.